A single T cell receptor beta chain is shown here with its context. The antigen remains unidentified. This CDR3 is built from 13 residues. V was pared by 10 bases and J by 2 bases, with 6 bases of the junction left unmatched. Germline CDR1 and CDR2: MNHNY and SVGAGI (reference sequence). This record belongs to a study of T cell repertoires in cytomegalovirus infection. Study background: As its CMV epitopes, the study selected recently identified HLA-C-restricted and well-studied HLA-B-restricted targets. Public TCR beta signatures were indicative of both CMV infection and a matching HLA type.

General study points: HLA-C-restricted, CMV-specific TCR beta clonotypes were dominant ex vivo. Based on cumulative public TCR beta family frequency, carriers of CMV plus the relevant HLA were identified.

TCRdb ran MiXCR on the reads and lists one entry per CDR3 protein. The sample records some 320,000 distinct CDR3 sequences, almost 30% being singletons. The origin of this receptor is a human donor in good health (CMV status not recorded). Some clones in this sample may be carry-over from other donors' samples. This specimen consisted of cultured PBMCs, obtained from culture after CMV antigen stimulation. The chain combines TRBV6-6 with TRBJ2-7; 9 positions agree with TRBD1. CDR3 region: CATLGQGTYEQYF. For the CDR3, the DNA is TGTGCCACCTTAGGACAGGGGACCTACGAGCAGTACTTC.